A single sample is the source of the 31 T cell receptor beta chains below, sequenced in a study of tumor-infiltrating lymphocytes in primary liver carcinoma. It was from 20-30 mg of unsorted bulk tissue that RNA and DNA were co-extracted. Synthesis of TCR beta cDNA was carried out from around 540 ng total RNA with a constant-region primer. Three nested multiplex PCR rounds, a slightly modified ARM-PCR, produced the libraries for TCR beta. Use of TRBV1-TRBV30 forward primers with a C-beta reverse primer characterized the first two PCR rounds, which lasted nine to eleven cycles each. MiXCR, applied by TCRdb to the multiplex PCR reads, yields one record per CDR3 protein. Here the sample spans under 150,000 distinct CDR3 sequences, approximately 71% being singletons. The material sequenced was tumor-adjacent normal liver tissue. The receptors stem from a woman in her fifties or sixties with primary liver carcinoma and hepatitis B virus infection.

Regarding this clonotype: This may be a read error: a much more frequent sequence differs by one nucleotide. The CDR3 sequence: CASSLRASEKPVF. DNA for the CDR3: TGTGCCAGCAGCTTAAGGGCTAGTGAAAAACCGGTTTTT. V and J are TRBV5-6 and TRBJ1-4; D remains unclear. This CDR3 contains 13 residues. Germline V CDR1 and CDR2: SGHDT, YYEEEE.

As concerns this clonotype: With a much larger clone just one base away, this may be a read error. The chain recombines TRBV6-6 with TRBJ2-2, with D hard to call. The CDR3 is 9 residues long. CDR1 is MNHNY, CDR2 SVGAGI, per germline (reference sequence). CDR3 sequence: CVSDGELFF. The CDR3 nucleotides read TGTGTCAGCGACGGGGAGCTGTTTTTT.

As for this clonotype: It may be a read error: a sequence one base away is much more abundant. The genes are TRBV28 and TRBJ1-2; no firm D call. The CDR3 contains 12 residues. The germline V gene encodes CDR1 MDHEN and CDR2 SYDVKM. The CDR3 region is CASSPGNYGYIF. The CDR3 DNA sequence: TGTGCCAGCAGTCCTGGGAACTATGGCTACATCTTC.

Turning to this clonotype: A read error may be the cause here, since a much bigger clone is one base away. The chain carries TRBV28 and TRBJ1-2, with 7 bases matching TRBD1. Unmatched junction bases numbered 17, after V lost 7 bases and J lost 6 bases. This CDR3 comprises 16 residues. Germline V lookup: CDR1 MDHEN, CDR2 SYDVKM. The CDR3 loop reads CASNSGSGTDLNGYTF. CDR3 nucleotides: TGTGCCAGCAATTCCGGGTCCGGGACAGACTTGAATGGCTACACCTTC.

The DNA for the CDR3 is TGTGCCAGCAGCCCTCCGGGTGTAGAGACCCAGTACTTC. Residues: CASSPPGVETQYF. The chain uses TRBV7-3 and TRBJ2-5, with D uncertain. CDR1 is SGHTA, CDR2 FQGTGA, per germline. This CDR3 is built from 13 residues. Trimming stripped 5 bases from V and 4 bases from J, with 11 bases between.

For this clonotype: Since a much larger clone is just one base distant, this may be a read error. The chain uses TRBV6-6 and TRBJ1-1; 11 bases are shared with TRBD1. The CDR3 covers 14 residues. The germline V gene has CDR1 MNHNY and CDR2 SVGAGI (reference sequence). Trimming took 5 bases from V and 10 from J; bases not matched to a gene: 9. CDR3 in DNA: TGTGCCAGCAGTCCCGGGACAGGGGGGCCCGGAGCTTTCTTT. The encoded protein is CASSPGTGGPGAFF.

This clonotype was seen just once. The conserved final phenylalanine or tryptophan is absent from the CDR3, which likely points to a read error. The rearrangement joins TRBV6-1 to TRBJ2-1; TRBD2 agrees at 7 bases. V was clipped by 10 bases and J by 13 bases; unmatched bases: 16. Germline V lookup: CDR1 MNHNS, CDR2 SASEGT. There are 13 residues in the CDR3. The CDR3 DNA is TGTGCCACAATTGGGCTAGCGGTGACCCACCAGTTCCTC. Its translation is CATIGLAVTHQFL.

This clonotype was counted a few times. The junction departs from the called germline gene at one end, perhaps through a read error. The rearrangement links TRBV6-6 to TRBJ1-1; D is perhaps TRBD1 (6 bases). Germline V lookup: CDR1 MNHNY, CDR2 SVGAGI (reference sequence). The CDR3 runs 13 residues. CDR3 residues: CVSSLQGLAEAFF. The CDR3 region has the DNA TGTGTCAGCAGCCTACAGGGACTCGCTGAAGCTTTCTTT.

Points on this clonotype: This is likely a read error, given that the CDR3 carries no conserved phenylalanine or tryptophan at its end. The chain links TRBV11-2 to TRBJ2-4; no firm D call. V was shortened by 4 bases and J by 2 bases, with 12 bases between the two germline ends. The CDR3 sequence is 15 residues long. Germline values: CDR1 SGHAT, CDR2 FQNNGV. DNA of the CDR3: TGTGCCAGCAGCTCCCACTTACGGACCAAAAACATTCAGTACTAC. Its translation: CASSSHLRTKNIQYY.

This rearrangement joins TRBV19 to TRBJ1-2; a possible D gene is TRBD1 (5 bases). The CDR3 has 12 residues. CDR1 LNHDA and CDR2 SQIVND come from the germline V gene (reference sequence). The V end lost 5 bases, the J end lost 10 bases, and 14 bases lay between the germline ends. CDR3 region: CASSPGRSFYTF. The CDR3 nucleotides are TGTGCCAGTAGTCCGGGACGGAGTTTCTACACCTTC.

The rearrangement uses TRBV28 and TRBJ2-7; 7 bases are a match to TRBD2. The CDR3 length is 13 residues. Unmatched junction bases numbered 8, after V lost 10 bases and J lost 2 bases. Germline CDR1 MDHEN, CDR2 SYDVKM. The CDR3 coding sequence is TGTGCCAACAGCTCGGGAGGACCCTACGAGCAGTACTTC. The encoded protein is CANSSGGPYEQYF.

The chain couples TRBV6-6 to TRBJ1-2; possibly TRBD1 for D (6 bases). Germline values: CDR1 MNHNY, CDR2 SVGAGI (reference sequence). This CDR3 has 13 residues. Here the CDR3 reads CGISPGGARGYTF. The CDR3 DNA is TGTGGCATCAGCCCCGGGGGGGCGCGGGGCTACACCTTC.

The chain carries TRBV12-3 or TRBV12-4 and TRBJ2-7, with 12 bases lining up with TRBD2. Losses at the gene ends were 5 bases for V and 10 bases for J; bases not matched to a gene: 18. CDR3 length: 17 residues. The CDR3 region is CASSPSLGLAGMYVQYF. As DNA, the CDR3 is TGTGCCAGCAGTCCTTCCCTAGGACTAGCGGGGATGTACGTACAGTACTTC.

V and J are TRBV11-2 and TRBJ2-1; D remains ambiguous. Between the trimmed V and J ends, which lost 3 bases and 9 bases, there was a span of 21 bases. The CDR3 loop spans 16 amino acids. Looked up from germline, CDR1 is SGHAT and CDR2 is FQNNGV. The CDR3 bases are TGTGCCAGCAGCTTGAGGCGACAAGGTAGGGTGAGTGAGCAGTTCTTC. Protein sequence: CASSLRRQGRVSEQFF.

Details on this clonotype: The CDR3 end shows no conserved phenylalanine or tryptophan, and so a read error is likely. CDR3 region: CARALGKYNEQFS. In DNA form, the CDR3 reads TGTGCCAGAGCACTCGGAAAATACAATGAGCAGTTCTCC. J is TRBJ2-1 and V is TRBV7-3; D is undetermined. The CDR3 runs 13 residues. V gave up 9 bases and J gave up 4 bases, with 13 bases separating them. Looked up from germline, CDR1 is SGHTA and CDR2 is FQGTGA.

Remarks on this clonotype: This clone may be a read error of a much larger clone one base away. The CDR3 coding sequence is TGCGCCAGCAGGACGACTAGCGGGAGGTACAATGAGCACTTCTTC. Its translation is CASRTTSGRYNEHFF. The V gene is TRBV5-1, the J gene TRBJ2-1, with 13 bases aligning to TRBD2. Per germline, CDR1 SGHRS and CDR2 YFSETQ. There are 15 residues in the CDR3.

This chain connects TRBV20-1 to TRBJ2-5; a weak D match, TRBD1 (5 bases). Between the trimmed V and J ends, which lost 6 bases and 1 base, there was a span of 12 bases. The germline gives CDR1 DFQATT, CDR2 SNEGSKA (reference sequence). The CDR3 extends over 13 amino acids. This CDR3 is CSATGQVQETQYF. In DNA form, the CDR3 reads TGCAGTGCAACAGGACAAGTCCAAGAGACCCAGTACTTC.

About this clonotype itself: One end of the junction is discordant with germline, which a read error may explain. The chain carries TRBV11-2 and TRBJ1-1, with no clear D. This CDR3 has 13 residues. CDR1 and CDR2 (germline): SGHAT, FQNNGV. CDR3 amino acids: CASSLPGNTGAFF. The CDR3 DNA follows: TGTGCCAGCAGCCTACCTGGGAACACTGGAGCTTTCTTT. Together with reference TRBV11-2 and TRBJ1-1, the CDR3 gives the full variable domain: EAGVAQSPRYKIIEKRQSVAFWCNPISGHATLYWYQQILGQGPKLLIQFQNNGVVDDSQLPKDRFSAERLKGVDSTLKIQPAKLEDSAVYLCASSLPGNTGAFFGQGTRLTVV.

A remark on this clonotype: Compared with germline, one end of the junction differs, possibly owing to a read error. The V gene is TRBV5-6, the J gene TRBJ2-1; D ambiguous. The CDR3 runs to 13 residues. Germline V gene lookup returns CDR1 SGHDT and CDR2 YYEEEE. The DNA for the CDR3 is TGCGCCAGCACCTTGTCTGTTTACAATGAGCAGTTCTTC. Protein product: CASTLSVYNEQFF.

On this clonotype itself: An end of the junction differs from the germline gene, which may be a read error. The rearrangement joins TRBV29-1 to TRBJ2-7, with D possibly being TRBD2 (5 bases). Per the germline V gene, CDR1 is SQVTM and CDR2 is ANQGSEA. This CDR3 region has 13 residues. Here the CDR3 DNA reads TGCAGCGTTGGTGGGAGACCCCACTACAAGCAGTACTTC. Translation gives CSVGGRPHYKQYF.

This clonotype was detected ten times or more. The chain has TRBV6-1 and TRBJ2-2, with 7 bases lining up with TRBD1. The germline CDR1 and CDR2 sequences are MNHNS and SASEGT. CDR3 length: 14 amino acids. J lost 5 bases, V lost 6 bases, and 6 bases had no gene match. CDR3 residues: CASRRTGETGELFF. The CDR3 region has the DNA TGTGCCAGCAGGAGAACAGGGGAAACCGGGGAGCTGTTTTTT.

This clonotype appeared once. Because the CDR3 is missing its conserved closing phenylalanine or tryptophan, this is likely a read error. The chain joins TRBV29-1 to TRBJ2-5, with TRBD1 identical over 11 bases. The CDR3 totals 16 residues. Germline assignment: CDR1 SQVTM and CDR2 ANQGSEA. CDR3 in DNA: TGCAGCATTGAGGGGGACAGGGGGAAGACTGAAGAGACCCAGTACTTA. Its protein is CSIEGDRGKTEETQYL.

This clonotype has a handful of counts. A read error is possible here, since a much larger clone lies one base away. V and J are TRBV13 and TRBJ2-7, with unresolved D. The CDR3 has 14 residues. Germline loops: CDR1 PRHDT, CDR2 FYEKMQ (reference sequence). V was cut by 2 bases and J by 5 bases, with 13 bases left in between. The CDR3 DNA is TGTGCCAGCAGCTTATCTAGACCCTACCACGAGCAGTACTTC. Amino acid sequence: CASSLSRPYHEQYF.

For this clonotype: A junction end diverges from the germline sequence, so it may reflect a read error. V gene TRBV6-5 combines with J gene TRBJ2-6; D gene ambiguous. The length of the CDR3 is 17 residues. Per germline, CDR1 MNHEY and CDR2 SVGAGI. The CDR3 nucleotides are TGTGCCAGAAGTTACGATACGGGTCCTTCAGGGGCCAACGTCCTGACTTTC. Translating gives CARSYDTGPSGANVLTF.

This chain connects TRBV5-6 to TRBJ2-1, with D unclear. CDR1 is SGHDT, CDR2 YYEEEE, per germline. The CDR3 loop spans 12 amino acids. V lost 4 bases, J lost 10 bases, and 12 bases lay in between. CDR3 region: CASSPRVGEQFF. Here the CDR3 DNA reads TGTGCCAGCAGCCCGAGAGTGGGGGAGCAGTTCTTC.

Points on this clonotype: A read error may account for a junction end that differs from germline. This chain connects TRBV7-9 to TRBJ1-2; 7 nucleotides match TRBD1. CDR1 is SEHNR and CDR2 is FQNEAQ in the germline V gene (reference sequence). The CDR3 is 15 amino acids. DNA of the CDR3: TGTGCCAGCCGCTTAGGGATGGAGGGGGCGAGTGGCTACACCTTC. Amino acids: CASRLGMEGASGYTF.

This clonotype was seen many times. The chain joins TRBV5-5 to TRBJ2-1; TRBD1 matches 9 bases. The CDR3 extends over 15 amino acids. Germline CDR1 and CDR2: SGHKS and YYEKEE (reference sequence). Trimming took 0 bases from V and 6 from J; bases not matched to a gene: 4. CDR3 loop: CASSLGLDRGNEQFF. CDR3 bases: TGTGCCAGCAGCTTGGGGCTGGACAGGGGCAATGAGCAGTTCTTC.

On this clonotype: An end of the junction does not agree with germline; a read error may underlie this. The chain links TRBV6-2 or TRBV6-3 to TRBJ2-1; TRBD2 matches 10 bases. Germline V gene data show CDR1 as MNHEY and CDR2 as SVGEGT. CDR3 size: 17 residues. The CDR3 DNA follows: TGTGCCAGCAATACCACCTTTAGCGGGAGGTCTTACAATGAACAGTTCTTC. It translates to CASNTTFSGRSYNEQFF.

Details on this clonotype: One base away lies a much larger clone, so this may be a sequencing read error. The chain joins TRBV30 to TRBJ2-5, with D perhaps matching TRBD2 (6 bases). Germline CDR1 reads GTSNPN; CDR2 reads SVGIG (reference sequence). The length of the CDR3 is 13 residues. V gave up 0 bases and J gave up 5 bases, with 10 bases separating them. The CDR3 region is CAWSVAGRETQYF. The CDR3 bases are TGTGCCTGGAGTGTAGCGGGCCGGGAGACCCAGTACTTC.

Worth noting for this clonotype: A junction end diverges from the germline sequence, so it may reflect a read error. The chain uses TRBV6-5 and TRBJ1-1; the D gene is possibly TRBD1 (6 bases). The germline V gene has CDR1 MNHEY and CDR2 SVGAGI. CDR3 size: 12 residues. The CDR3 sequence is CASRKIGGVALF. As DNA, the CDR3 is TGTGCCAGCAGAAAGATAGGGGGTGTCGCTTTATTT.

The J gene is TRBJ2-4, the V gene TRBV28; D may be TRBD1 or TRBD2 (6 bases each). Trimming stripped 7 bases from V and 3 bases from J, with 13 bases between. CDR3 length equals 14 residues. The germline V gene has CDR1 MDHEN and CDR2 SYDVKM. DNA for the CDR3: TGTGCCAGCATAGGGGGGCTAGTCAAAAACATTCAGTACTTC. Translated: CASIGGLVKNIQYF.